This T cell receptor (beta chain) was captured in a study of blood T cell repertoires in COVID-19. At the level of the study: There were acute and convalescent COVID-19 samples, and they came from the United States, Italy and Spain.

Categorization into cohorts depended on clinical history that participants reported. Assay used: immunoSEQ multiplex PCR; TCRdb lists only in-frame clones, some missing. The data hold approximately 360,000 clones, with around 87% observed a single time. The CDR3 length is 16 residues. The germline gives CDR1 SGHVS, CDR2 FQNEAQ. The J segment lost 8 bases and the V segment lost 4 bases, leaving 16 bases of the junction unmatched. Sequenced input: PBMCs or T cells enriched from blood (not recorded which). The V call is TRBV7-8, the J call TRBJ1-2, with 7 bases aligning to TRBD1. This clonotype was obtained from a man in his forties in a cohort exposed to, infected with or recovered from COVID-19 (not recorded which). CDR3 sequence (DNA): TGTGCCAGCAGCTCTAACCCGACAGGGAGAGAGGGAGGCTACACCTTC. Encoded protein: CASSSNPTGREGGYTF.